Shown below are 20 T cell receptor beta chains from a single sample sequenced in a study of Graves' ophthalmopathy and Graves' hyperthyroidism. As the template, RNA transcripts were used to amplify TCR beta CDR3 regions. Second-round multiplex PCR came after a first-round RT-PCR that employed HTBI primers. TCRdb ran MiXCR on the multiplex PCR reads and lists one entry per CDR3 protein. Of about 390,000 distinct CDR3 sequences listed, roughly 15% are singletons. Sequenced: peripheral blood. These receptors originate from a woman aged 18-29 years with stable Graves' hyperthyroidism.

This clonotype has ten or more counts. CDR3 loop: CSVELLQGMNTEAFF. The CDR3 bases are TGCAGCGTTGAACTACTACAGGGGATGAACACTGAAGCTTTCTTT. This chain connects TRBV29-1 to TRBJ1-1; 7 bases are a match to TRBD1. Losses at the gene ends were 2 bases for V and 0 bases for J; bases not matched to a gene: 6. CDR3 length: 15 amino acids. Looked up from germline, CDR1 is SQVTM and CDR2 is ANQGSEA.

This clonotype has at least ten counts. V is TRBV7-3 and J is TRBJ1-2; TRBD1 aligns across 7 bases. Germline values: CDR1 SGHTA, CDR2 FQGTGA. With V trimmed by 5 bases and J by 2 bases, 5 bases remained unmatched. This CDR3 comprises 14 residues. CDR3 in DNA: TGTGCCAGCAGCCTACTGACAGGGAACTATGGCTACACCTTC. Protein sequence: CASSLLTGNYGYTF.

The table lists this clonotype with many counts. The gene calls are TRBV11-2 and TRBJ1-2; 8 nucleotides line up with TRBD1. V trimming: 1 base; J trimming: 5 bases; junction bases outside the gene matches: 12. There are 17 residues in the CDR3. CDR1 is SGHAT, CDR2 FQNNGV, per germline. CDR3 bases: TGTGCCAGCAGCTTAGTCCCGGGACAGGCGACTTGGTATGGCTACACCTTC. Translated: CASSLVPGQATWYGYTF.

The chain employs TRBV2 and TRBJ1-2; 7 bases map to TRBD1. The CDR3 has 13 residues. Germline V gene sequence: CDR1 SNHLY, CDR2 FYNNEI. Trimming removed 11 bases from V and 7 bases from J; junction bases left unmatched: 13. This CDR3 reads CAAPSEGASGYTF. CDR3 nucleotide sequence: TGTGCCGCCCCCTCGGAGGGGGCGAGTGGCTACACCTTC. The whole variable domain, remainder taken from reference TRBV2 and TRBJ1-2, is EPEVTQTPSHQVTQMGQEVILRCVPISNHLYFYWYRQILGQKVEFLVSFYNNEISEKSEIFDDQFSVERPDGSNFTLKIRSTKLEDSAMYFCAAPSEGASGYTFGSGTRLTVV.

This clonotype was seen only a few times. The J gene is TRBJ1-2, the V gene TRBV6-1, with D maybe TRBD1 (6 bases). This CDR3 comprises 15 residues. Germline CDR1 is MNHNS and CDR2 is SASEGT. V was shortened by 3 bases and J by 5 bases, with 16 bases between the two germline ends. The CDR3 nucleotides are TGTGCCAGCAGTGACGAGACAGGCGCGGCTTATGGCTACACCTTC. Residues: CASSDETGAAYGYTF.

This clonotype has ten or more counts. This rearrangement joins TRBV7-2 to TRBJ1-1, with D possibly TRBD1 on 6 matching bases. V lost 6 bases to trimming and J lost 3 bases, with 17 bases between them. Germline assignment: CDR1 SGHTA and CDR2 FQGNSA. The CDR3 extends over 15 amino acids. For the CDR3, the DNA is TGTGCCAGCAGACGGACAGTAAGTGGGTACACTGAAGCTTTCTTT. Protein sequence: CASRRTVSGYTEAFF.

The sample holds many counts of this clonotype. The CDR3 DNA reads as TGCAGTCCCCTCCGGGAAGGCACTGAAGCTTTCTTT. It translates to CSPLREGTEAFF. J is TRBJ1-1 and V is TRBV20-1, with D uncertain. The CDR3 contains 12 residues. With 8 bases removed from V and 4 bases from J, the gap between germline ends came to 14 bases. Germline CDR1 is DFQATT and CDR2 is SNEGSKA (reference sequence).

This sequence joins TRBV27 and TRBJ1-5; TRBD1 might be the D (5 bases). The germline CDR1 and CDR2 sequences are MNHEY and SMNVEV (reference sequence). The CDR3 contains 15 residues. Trimming took 3 bases from V and 6 from J, leaving 15 bases between them. The DNA for the CDR3 is TGTGCCAGCAGTTTGGTTGGCGGGGCAATTCAGCCCCAGCATTTT. It encodes CASSLVGGAIQPQHF.

This clonotype was recorded many times. The genes are TRBV12-3 or TRBV12-4 and TRBJ1-1, with D unclear. Trimming removed 3 bases at V and 6 bases at J, with 20 bases between. CDR3 length: 16 amino acids. The CDR3 reads CASSLPDLSDLSEAFF. In DNA, the CDR3 is TGTGCCAGCAGTTTGCCCGACTTGAGTGATCTGTCTGAAGCTTTCTTT.

Many counts were recorded for this clonotype. This chain connects TRBV12-3 or TRBV12-4 to TRBJ2-7, with D unresolved. The length of the CDR3 is 12 residues. The V and J ends lost 2 bases and 4 bases respectively, with 6 bases between them. The CDR3: CASSLTWYEQYF. The CDR3 DNA is TGTGCCAGCAGTTTAACCTGGTACGAGCAGTACTTC.

At least ten counts were recorded for this clonotype. The CDR3 nucleotides are TGTGCCACCTGGGAGGGGCCCAATCAGCCCCAGCATTTT. This translates into CATWEGPNQPQHF. J is TRBJ1-5 and V is TRBV6-1, with D possibly matching TRBD1 (5 bases). The CDR3 is made up of 13 amino acids. Germline assignment: CDR1 MNHNS and CDR2 SASEGT. Trimming pared 10 bases from V and 3 bases from J, leaving 13 bases between.

The DNA of the CDR3 is TGTGCTAGTGGTTTGGTACATGAAGAGACCCAGTACTTC. Translating it yields CASGLVHEETQYF. V and J are TRBV12-5 and TRBJ2-5; no reliable D call. V was pared by 0 bases and J by 3 bases, with 5 bases between. The CDR3 is made up of 13 amino acids. CDR1 is LGHNT and CDR2 is FRNRAP in the germline V gene.

This clonotype was counted at least ten times. The V call is TRBV19, the J call TRBJ1-2; no definite D call. This CDR3 region has 13 residues. The germline CDR1 and CDR2 sequences are LNHDA and SQIVND (reference sequence). Trimming shortened V by 3 bases and J by 4 bases, and 9 bases separated the two germline ends. Written as DNA, the CDR3 is TGTGCCAGTAGTATGGGCGGATCCTATGGCTACACCTTC. Encoded protein: CASSMGGSYGYTF.

The table lists this clonotype with many counts. The chain joins TRBV12-3 or TRBV12-4 to TRBJ1-2; D gene unclear. The CDR3 has 16 amino acids. Trimming left V 1 base short and J 6 bases short, with 18 bases between. The CDR3 region is CASSLVPVPSRNGYTF. The CDR3 DNA sequence: TGTGCCAGCAGTTTAGTGCCAGTCCCCTCGAGAAATGGCTACACCTTC.

Of note for this clonotype: An end of the junction differs from the germline gene, which may be a read error. This rearrangement joins TRBV20-1 to TRBJ1-2, with D tentatively TRBD1 (5 bases). Germline assignment: CDR1 DFQATT and CDR2 SNEGSKA (reference sequence). The CDR3 contains 12 residues. The DNA of the CDR3 is TGCAGTGCTCCCCGAGGGGACCATGGTTACACCTTC. This translates into CSAPRGDHGYTF.

With regard to this clonotype: A much larger clone differs from this one at a single base, so this may be a read error. Since no conserved phenylalanine or tryptophan closes the CDR3, a read error is the likely cause. The CDR3 DNA follows: TGCAGTGCTAGCGGCGACCGCCCGCCCTACGAGCAGTACTAC. Protein sequence: CSASGDRPPYEQYY. The chain couples TRBV20-1 to TRBJ2-7, with D hard to call. This CDR3 spans 14 amino acids. In germline, CDR1 is DFQATT, CDR2 SNEGSKA (reference sequence). V was trimmed by 3 bases and J by 2 bases, leaving 14 bases between them.

The sample holds many counts of this clonotype. The chain links TRBV15 to TRBJ1-1; a weak D match, TRBD1 (5 bases). V was trimmed by 0 bases and J by 8 bases, leaving 7 bases between them. The CDR3 covers 12 residues. Looked up from germline, CDR1 is LNHNV and CDR2 is YYDKDF (reference sequence). CDR3 nucleotides: TGTGCCACCAGCAGAGATTACAGGGAAGCTTTCTTT. Translating it yields CATSRDYREAFF.

The rearrangement joins TRBV6-1 to TRBJ1-2, with D possibly being TRBD1 (5 bases). CDR3 length equals 15 residues. V was clipped by 7 bases and J by 8 bases, with 23 bases between them. Germline V gene sequence: CDR1 MNHNS, CDR2 SASEGT. CDR3 amino acids: CASTTLRRQLGGYTF. DNA for the CDR3: TGTGCCAGCACCACACTCCGAAGACAGCTCGGGGGCTACACCTTC.

This clonotype was counted a single time. The conserved phenylalanine or tryptophan is not found at the CDR3 terminus, so this likely reflects a read error. The J gene is TRBJ1-1, the V gene TRBV5-1; D gene unclear. Trimming cost V 1 base and J 0 bases, with 4 bases left between them. The CDR3 sequence is 13 residues long. Looked up from germline, CDR1 is SGHRS and CDR2 is YFSETQ. CDR3 in amino acids: CASSLTLNTEAFL. In DNA, the CDR3 is TGCGCCAGCAGCTTGACGTTGAACACTGAAGCTTTCTTG.

This clonotype came up many times. The rearrangement joins TRBV15 to TRBJ1-5; a possible D gene is TRBD1 (5 bases). CDR1 and CDR2 from the germline V gene are LNHNV and YYDKDF (reference sequence). With 4 bases removed from V and 6 bases from J, the gap between germline ends came to 22 bases. The CDR3 spans 17 residues. CDR3 protein: CATSTSGSGRWGQPQHF. In nucleotides, the CDR3 is TGTGCCACCAGCACCTCCGGCTCAGGGCGATGGGGTCAGCCCCAGCATTTT.